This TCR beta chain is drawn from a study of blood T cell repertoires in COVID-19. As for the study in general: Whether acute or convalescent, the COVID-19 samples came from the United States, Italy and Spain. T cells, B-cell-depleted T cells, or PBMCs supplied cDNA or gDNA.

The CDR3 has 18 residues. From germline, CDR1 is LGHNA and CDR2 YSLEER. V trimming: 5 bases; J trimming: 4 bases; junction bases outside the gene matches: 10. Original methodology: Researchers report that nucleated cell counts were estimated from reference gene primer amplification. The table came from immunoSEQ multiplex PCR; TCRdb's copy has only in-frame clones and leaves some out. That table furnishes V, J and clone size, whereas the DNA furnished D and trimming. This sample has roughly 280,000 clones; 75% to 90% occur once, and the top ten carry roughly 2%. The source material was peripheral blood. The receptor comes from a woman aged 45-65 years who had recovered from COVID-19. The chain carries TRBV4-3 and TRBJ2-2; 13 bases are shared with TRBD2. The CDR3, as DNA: TGCGCCAGCAGCTATAGGACTAGCGGGAGAGGGGCCACCGGGGAGCTGTTTTTT. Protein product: CASSYRTSGRGATGELFF.